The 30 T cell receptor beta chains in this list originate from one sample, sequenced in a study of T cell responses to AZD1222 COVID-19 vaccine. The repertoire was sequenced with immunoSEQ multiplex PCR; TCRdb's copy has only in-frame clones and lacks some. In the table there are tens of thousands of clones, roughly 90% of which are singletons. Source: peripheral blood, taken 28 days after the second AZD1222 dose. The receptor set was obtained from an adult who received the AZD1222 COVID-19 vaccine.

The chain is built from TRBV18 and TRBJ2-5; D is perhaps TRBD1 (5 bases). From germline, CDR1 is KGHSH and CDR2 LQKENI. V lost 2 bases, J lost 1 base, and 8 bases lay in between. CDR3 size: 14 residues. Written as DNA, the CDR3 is TGTGCCAGCTCACCAAGCAGGGTCCAAGAGACCCAGTACTTC. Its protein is CASSPSRVQETQYF.

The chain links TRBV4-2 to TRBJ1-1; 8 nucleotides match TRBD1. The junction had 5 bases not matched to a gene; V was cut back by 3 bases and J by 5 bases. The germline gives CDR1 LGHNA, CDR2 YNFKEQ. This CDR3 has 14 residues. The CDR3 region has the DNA TGTGCCAGCAGCCAGTTGGACAGGGTGACTGAAGCTTTCTTT. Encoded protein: CASSQLDRVTEAFF.

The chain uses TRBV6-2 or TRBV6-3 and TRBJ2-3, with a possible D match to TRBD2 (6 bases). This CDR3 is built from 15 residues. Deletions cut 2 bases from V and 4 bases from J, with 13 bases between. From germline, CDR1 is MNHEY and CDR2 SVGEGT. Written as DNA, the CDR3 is TGTGCCAGCAGTTACGATCGGGGGTTCGCAGATACGCAGTATTTT. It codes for CASSYDRGFADTQYF.

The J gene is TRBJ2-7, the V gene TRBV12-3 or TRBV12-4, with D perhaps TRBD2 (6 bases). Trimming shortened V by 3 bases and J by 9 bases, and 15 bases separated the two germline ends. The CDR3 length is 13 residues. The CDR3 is CASSLGGALGQYF. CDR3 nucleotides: TGTGCCAGCAGTTTGGGCGGGGCTCTTGGGCAGTACTTC.

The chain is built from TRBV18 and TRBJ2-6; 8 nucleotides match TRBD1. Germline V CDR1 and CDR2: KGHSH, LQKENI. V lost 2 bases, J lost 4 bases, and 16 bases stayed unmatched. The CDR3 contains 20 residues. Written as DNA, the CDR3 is TGTGCCAGCTCACCATCTCGGGACAGGTTGGATTTATCCGGGGCCAACGTCCTGACTTTC. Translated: CASSPSRDRLDLSGANVLTF.

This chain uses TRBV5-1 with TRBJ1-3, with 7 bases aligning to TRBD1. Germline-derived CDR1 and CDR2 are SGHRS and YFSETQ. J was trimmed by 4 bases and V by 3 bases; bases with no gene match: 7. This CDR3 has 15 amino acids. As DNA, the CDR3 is TGCGCCAGCAGCTCTTCGGGACAGCTCGGAAACACCATATATTTT. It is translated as CASSSSGQLGNTIYF.

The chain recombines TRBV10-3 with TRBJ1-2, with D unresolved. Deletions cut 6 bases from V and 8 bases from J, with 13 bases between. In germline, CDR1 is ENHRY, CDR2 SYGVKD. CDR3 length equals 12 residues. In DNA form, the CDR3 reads TGTGCCATCAGCAATATCGGGGAGGGCTACACCTTC. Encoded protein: CAISNIGEGYTF.

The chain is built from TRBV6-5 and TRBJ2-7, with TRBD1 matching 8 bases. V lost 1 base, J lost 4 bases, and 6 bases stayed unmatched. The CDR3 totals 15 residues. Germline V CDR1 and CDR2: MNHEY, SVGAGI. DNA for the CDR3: TGTGCCAGCAGTTACTGGGCAGGGGGCCTATACGAGCAGTACTTC. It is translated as CASSYWAGGLYEQYF.

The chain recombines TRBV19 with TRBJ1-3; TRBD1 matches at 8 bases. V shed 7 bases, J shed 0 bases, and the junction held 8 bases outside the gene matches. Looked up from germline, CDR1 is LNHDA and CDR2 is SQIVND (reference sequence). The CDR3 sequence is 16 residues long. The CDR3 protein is CASKGQGQFSGNTIYF. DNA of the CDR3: TGTGCCAGTAAAGGACAGGGCCAATTCTCTGGAAACACCATATATTTT.

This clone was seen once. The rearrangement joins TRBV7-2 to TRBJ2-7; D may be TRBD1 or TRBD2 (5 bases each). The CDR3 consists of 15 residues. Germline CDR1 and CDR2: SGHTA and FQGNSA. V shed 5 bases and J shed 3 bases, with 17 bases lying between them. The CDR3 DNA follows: TGTGCCAGCAGCCCTAGTGGGGGTTATGGCTACGAGCAGTACTTC. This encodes CASSPSGGYGYEQYF. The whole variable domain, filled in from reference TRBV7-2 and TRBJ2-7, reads GAGVSQSPSNKVTEKGKDVELRCDPISGHTALYWYRQSLGQGLEFLIYFQGNSAPDKSGLPSDRFSAERTGGSVSTLTIQRTQQEDSAVYLCASSPSGGYGYEQYFGPGTRLTVT.

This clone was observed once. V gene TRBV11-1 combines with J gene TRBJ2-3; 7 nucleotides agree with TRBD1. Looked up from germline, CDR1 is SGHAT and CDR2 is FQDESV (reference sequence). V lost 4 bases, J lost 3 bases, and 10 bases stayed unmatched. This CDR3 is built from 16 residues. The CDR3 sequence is CASSSRTGLITDTQYF. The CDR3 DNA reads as TGTGCCAGCAGCTCCCGGACAGGATTAATTACAGATACGCAGTATTTT. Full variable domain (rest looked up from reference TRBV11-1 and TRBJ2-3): EAEVAQSPRYKITEKSQAVAFWCDPISGHATLYWYRQILGQGPELLVQFQDESVVDDSQLPKDRFSAERLKGVDSTLKIQPAELGDSAMYLCASSSRTGLITDTQYFGPGTRLTVL.

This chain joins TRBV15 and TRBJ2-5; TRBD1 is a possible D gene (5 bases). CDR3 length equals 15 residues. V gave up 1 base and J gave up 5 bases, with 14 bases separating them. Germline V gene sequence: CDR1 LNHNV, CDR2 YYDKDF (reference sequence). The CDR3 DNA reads TGTGCCACCAGCAGAGGTCAAGGGGTTTTGGAGACCCAGTACTTC. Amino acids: CATSRGQGVLETQYF.

CDR3 sequence reads: CASSLWGSSNQPQHF. For the CDR3, the DNA is TGTGCCAGCAGCTTATGGGGTTCGAGCAATCAGCCCCAGCATTTT. This chain joins TRBV7-2 and TRBJ1-5; D is unresolved. In germline, CDR1 is SGHTA, CDR2 FQGNSA. The ends were cut back, 2 bases at V and 1 base at J, with 9 bases in the middle. This CDR3 has 15 residues.

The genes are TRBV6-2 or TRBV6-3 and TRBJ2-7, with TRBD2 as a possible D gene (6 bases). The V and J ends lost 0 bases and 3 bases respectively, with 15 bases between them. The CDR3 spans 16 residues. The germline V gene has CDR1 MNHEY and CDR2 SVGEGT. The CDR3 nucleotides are TGTGCCAGCAGTTACTCGAGAGGCCCCGGGGGCTACGAGCAGTACTTC. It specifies CASSYSRGPGGYEQYF.

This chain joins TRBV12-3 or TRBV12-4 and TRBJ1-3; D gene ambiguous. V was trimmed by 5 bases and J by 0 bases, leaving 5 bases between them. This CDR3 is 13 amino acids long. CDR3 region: CASSQVSGNTIYF. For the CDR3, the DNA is TGTGCCAGCAGTCAAGTCTCTGGAAACACCATATATTTT.

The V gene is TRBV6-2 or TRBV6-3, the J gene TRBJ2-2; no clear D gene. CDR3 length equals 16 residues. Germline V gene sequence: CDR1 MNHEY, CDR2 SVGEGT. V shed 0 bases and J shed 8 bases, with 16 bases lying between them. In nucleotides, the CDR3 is TGTGCCAGCAGTTACTCGAACATGCGTGGGTTGGGGGAGCTGTTTTTT. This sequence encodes CASSYSNMRGLGELFF.

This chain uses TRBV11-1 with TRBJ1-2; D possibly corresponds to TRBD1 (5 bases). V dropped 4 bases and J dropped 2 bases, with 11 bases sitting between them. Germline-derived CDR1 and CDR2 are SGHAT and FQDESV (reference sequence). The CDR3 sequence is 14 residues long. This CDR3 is CASSSRGDNYGYTF. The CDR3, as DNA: TGTGCCAGCAGCTCCCGGGGGGACAACTATGGCTACACCTTC.

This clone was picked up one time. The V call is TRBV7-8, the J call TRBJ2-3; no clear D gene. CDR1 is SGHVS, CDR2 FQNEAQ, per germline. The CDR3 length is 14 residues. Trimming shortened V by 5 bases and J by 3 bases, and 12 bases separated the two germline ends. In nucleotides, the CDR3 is TGTGCCAGCAGCCCCCGAGCGAGGACAGATACGCAGTATTTT. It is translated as CASSPRARTDTQYF.

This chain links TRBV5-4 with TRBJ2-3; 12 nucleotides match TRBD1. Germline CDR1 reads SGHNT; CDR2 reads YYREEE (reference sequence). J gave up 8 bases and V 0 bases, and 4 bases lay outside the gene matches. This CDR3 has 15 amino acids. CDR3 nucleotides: TGTGCCAGCAGCTTGGGTGGGACAGGGGGCGGTACGCAGTATTTT. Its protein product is CASSLGGTGGGTQYF.

DNA for the CDR3: TGTGCCAGCAGCCTGGACCTCACTAACTATGGCTACACCTTC. Protein: CASSLDLTNYGYTF. This rearrangement joins TRBV14 to TRBJ1-2; the D is unclear. Germline values: CDR1 SGHDN, CDR2 FVKESK. This CDR3 is built from 14 residues. The V end lost 4 bases, the J end lost 0 bases, and 9 bases lay between the germline ends.

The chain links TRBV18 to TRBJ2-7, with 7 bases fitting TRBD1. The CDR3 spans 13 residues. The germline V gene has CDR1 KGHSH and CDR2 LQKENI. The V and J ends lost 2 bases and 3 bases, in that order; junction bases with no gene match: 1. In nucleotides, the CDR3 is TGTGCCAGCTCACCAGGGACAGTCTACGAGCAGTACTTC. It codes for CASSPGTVYEQYF.

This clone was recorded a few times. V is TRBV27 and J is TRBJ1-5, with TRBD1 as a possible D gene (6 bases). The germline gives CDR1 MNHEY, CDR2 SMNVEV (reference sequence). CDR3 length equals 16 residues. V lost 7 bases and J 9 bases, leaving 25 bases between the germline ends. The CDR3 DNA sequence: TGTGCCAGCACCCGTTCACAGGGCCCGGTGTTATGGCCCCAGCATTTT. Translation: CASTRSQGPVLWPQHF.

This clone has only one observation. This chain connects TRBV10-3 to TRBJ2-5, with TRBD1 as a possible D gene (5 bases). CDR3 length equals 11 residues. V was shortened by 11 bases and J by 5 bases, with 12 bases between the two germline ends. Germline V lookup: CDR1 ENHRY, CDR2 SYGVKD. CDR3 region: CASRKGETQYF. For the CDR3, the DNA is TGTGCCTCAAGAAAGGGGGAGACCCAGTACTTC.

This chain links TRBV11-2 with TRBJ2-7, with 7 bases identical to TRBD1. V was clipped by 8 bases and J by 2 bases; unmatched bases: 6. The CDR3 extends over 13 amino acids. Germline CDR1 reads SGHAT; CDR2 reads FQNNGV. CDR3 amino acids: CASRTGPPYEQYF. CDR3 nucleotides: TGTGCCAGCCGGACAGGCCCACCCTACGAGCAGTACTTC.

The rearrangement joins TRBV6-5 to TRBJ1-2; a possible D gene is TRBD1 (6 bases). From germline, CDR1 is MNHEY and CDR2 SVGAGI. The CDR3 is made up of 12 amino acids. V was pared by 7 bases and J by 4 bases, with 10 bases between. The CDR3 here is CASTETGYGYTF. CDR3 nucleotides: TGTGCCAGCACCGAGACAGGCTATGGCTACACCTTC.

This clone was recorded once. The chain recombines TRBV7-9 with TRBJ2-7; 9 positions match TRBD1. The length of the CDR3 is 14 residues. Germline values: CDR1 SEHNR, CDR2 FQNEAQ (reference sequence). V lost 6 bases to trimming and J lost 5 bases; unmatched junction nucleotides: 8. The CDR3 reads CASSSRTGAHEQYF. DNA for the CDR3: TGTGCCAGCAGTTCTAGGACAGGGGCCCACGAGCAGTACTTC.

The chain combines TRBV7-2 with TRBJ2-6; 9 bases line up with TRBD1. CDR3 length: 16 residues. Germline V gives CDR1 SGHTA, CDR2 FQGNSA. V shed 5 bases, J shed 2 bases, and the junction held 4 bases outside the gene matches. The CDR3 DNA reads TGTGCCAGCAGCGCACAGGGGGCGGCTGGGGCCAACGTCCTGACTTTC. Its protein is CASSAQGAAGANVLTF.

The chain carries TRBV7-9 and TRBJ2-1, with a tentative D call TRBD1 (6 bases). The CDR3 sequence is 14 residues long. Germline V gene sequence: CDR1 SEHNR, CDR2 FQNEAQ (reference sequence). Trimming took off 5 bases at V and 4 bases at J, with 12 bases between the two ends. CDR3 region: CASSRQGQYNEQFF. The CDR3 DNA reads TGTGCCAGCAGCCGCCAGGGACAATACAATGAGCAGTTCTTC.

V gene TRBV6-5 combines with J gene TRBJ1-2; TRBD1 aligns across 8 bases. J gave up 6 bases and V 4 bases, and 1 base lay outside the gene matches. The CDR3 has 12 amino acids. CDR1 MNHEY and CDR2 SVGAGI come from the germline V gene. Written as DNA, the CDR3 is TGTGCCAGCAGTTTACAGGGGGATGGCTACACCTTC. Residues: CASSLQGDGYTF.

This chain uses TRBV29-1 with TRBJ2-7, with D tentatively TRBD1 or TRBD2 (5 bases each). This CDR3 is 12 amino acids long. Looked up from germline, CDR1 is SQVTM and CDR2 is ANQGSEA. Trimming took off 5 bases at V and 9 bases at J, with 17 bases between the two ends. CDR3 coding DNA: TGCAGCGTTCAGGGACCCGCTGAGGTGCAGTACTTC. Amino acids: CSVQGPAEVQYF.